The clone carrying this T cell receptor beta chain was seen many times. Clinicians diagnosed patients from clinical symptoms, serum thyroxine and TRAb, thyroid ultrasound and orbital computed tomography. TCR beta CDR3 region amplification was performed from RNA transcripts. In the first-round RT-PCR of the TCR CDR3, the HTBI primer set was used. A single record per CDR3 protein comes from TCRdb applying MiXCR to the multiplex PCR reads. The repertoire holds roughly 570,000 distinct CDR3 sequences, approximately 44% seen once, with about 8.3% in the top ten. This CDR3 has 14 residues. Germline CDR1 and CDR2: SNHLY and FYNNEI. V lost 7 bases to trimming and J lost 5 bases; unmatched junction nucleotides: 6. This sample stems from a study of T cells in Graves' hyperthyroidism and ophthalmopathy.

Sequencing was performed on peripheral blood or thyroid tissue (not recorded which). This receptor was identified in a woman aged 18-29 years with Graves' hyperthyroidism. This chain connects TRBV2 to TRBJ2-5; 11 positions agree with TRBD1. CDR3 sequence reads: CASTRTGGRETQYF. The CDR3 DNA reads TGTGCCAGCACTCGGACAGGGGGCCGGGAGACCCAGTACTTC.